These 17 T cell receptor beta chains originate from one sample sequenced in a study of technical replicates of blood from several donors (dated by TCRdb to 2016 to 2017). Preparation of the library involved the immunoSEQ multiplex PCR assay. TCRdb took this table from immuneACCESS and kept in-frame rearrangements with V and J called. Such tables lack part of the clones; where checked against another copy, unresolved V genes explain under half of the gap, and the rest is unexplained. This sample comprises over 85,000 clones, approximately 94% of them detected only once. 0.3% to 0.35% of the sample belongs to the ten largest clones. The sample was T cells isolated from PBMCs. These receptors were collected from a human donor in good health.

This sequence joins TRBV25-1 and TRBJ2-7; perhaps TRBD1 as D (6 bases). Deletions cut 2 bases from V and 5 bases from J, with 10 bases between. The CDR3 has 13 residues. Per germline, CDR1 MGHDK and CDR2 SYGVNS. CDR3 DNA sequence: TGTGCCAGCAGTGAACAGGGGCGGGACGAGCAGTACTTC. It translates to CASSEQGRDEQYF.

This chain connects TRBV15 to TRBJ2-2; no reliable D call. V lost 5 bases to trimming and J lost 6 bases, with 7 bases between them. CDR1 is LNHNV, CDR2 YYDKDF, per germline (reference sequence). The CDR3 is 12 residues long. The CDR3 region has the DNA TGTGCCACCAGCTATCTCTCCGGGGAGCTGTTTTTT. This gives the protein CATSYLSGELFF.

DNA for the CDR3: TGTGCCAGCAGCTTAATCGCACAGTCCAATGAGCAGTTCTTC. This gives the protein CASSLIAQSNEQFF. The rearrangement uses TRBV7-8 and TRBJ2-1, with unresolved D. The CDR3 runs 14 residues. V shed 2 bases and J shed 6 bases, with 11 bases lying between them. CDR1 SGHVS and CDR2 FQNEAQ come from the germline V gene.

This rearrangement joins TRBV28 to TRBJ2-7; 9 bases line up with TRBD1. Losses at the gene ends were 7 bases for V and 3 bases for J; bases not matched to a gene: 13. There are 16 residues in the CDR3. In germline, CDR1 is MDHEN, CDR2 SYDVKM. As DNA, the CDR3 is TGTGCCAGCACCCCCCCTCCGGGACAGGGATTCTACGAGCAGTACTTC. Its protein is CASTPPPGQGFYEQYF.

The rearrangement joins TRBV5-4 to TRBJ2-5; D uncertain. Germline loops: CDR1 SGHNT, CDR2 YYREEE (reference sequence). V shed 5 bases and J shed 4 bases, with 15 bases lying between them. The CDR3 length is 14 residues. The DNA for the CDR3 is TGTGCCAGCAGATCCTCCAGGATATTAGAGACCCAGTACTTC. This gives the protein CASRSSRILETQYF.

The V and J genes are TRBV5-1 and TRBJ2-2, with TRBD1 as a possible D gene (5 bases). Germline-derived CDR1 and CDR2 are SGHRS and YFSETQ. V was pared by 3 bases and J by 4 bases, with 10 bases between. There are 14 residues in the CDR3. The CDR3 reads CASSSTEITGELFF. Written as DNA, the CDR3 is TGCGCCAGCAGCTCGACAGAAATCACCGGGGAGCTGTTTTTT.

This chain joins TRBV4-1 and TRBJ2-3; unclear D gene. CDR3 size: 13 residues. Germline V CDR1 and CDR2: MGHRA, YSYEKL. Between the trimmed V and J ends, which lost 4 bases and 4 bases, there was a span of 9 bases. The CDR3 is CASSPPRSDTQYF. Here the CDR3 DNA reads TGCGCCAGCAGCCCCCCCCGGTCAGATACGCAGTATTTT.

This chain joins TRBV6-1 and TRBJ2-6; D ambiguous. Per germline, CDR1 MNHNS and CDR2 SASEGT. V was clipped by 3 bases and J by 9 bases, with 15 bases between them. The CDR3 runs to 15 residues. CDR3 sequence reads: CASSEFIAGGNVLTF. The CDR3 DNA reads TGTGCCAGCAGTGAGTTCATTGCAGGTGGCAACGTCCTGACTTTC.

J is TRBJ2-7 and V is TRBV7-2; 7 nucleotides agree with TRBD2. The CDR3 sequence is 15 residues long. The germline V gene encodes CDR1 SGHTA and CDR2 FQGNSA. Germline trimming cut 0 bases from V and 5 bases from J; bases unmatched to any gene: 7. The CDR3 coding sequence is TGTGCCAGCAGCTTAGCTGCGGGAGTTATCAACGAGCAGTACTTC. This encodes CASSLAAGVINEQYF.

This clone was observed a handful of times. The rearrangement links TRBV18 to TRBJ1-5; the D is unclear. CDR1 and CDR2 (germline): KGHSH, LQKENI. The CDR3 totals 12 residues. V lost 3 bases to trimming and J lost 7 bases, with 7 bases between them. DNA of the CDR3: TGTGCCAGCTCACCCATTGGCCAGCCCCAGCATTTT. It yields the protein CASSPIGQPQHF.

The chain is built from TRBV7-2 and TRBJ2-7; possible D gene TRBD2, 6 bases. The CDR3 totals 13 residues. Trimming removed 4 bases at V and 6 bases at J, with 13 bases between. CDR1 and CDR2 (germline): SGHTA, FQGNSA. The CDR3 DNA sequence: TGTGCCAGCAGCTCTGTGGGGGGTGGCGAGCAGTACTTC. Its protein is CASSSVGGGEQYF.

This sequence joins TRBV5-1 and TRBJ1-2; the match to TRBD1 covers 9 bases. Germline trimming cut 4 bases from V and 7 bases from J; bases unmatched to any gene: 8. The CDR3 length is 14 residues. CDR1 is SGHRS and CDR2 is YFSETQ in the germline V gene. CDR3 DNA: TGCGCCAGCAGCCCTATGGACAGGGGAGGTGGCTACACCTTC. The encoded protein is CASSPMDRGGGYTF.

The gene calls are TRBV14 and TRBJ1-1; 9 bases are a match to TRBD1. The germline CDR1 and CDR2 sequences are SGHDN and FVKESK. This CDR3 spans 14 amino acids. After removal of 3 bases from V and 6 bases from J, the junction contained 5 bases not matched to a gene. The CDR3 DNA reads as TGTGCCAGCAGCCAGTACAGGGGGCTTCCTGAAGCTTTCTTT. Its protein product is CASSQYRGLPEAFF.

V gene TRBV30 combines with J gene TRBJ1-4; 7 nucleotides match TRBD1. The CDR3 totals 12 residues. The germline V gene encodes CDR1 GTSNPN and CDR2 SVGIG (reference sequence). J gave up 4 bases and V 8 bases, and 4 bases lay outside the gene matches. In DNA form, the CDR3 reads TGTGCCCGAGGGGACAGTAATGAAAAACTGTTTTTT. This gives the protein CARGDSNEKLFF.

The CDR3: CASSFEDRTYNEQFF. CDR3 DNA: TGTGCCAGTAGTTTCGAGGACAGGACTTACAATGAGCAGTTCTTC. V usage is TRBV19 and J usage is TRBJ2-1; 7 bases line up with TRBD1. There are 15 residues in the CDR3. Germline CDR1 and CDR2: LNHDA and SQIVND (reference sequence). V gave up 5 bases and J gave up 4 bases; unmatched junction bases: 8.

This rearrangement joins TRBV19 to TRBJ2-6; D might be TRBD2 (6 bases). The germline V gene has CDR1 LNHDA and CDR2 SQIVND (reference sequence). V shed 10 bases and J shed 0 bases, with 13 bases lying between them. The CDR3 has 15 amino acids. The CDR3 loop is CAIRDSRSGANVLTF. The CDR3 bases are TGTGCCATTCGGGACTCCCGCTCTGGGGCCAACGTCCTGACTTTC. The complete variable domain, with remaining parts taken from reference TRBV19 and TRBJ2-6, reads DGGITQSPKYLFRKEGQNVTLSCEQNLNHDAMYWYRQDPGQGLRLIYYSQIVNDFQKGDIAEGYSVSREKKESFPLTVTSAQKNPTAFYLCAIRDSRSGANVLTFGAGSRLTVL.

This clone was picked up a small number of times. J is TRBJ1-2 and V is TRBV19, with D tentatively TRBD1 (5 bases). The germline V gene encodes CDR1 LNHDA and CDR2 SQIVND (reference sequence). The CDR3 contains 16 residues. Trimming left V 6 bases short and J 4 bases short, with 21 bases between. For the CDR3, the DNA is TGTGCCAGTAGAAGGGACTCCTCACCCGGCGGCTATGGCTACACCTTC. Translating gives CASRRDSSPGGYGYTF.